This T cell receptor beta chain was recovered during a study of blood T cell repertoires in COVID-19. Study at large: Italy, Spain and the United States were the sources of the convalescent and acute COVID-19 samples. Sources were T cells, B-cell-depleted T cells, or PBMCs; the material itself was cDNA or gDNA.

This clone was picked up one time. Seattle's cohort entered during active infection and was followed longitudinally. Sequencing used immunoSEQ multiplex PCR; TCRdb keeps in-frame clones, though not all of them. The sample includes some 200,000 clones, over 80% of them seen just once. The germline CDR1 and CDR2 sequences are GTSNPN and SVGIG (reference sequence). The CDR3 totals 14 residues. V was cut by 3 bases and J by 0 bases, with 11 bases left in between. This rearrangement joins TRBV30 to TRBJ1-2; no clear D. The sample comprised peripheral blood. The clonotype originates from a woman between 25 and 40 years old with COVID-19, enrolled during active disease. The CDR3 DNA follows: TGTGCCTGGAGGAATCGCAGGTCTAACTATGGCTACACCTTC. This translates into CAWRNRRSNYGYTF.